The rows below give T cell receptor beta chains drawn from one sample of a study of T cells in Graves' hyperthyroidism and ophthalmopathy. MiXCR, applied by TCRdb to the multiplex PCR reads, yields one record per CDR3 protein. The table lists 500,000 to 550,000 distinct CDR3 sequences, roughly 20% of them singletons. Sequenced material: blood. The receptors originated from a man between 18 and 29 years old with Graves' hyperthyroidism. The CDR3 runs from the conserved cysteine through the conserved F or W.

CASSEGWTGGNSWGNQPQHF,TRBV10-2,TRBJ1-5
CSAGVVGTEAFF,TRBV20-1,TRBJ1-1
CSVVLAYVQGVFMNTEAFF,TRBV29-1,TRBJ1-1
CASSVSVLKETQYF,TRBV5-1,TRBJ2-5
CSVEGSTDTQYF,TRBV29-1,TRBJ2-3
CASSEGSGAFF,TRBV25-1,TRBJ1-1
CASSLDWPSGDEGELFF,TRBV11-2,TRBJ2-2
CASSLNRAYEQYF,TRBV27,TRBJ2-7
CSARDVTGTQTEQYF,TRBV20-1,TRBJ2-7
CASSSSFNGYTF,TRBV28,TRBJ1-2
CATATGQDMYSQETQYF,TRBV27,TRBJ2-5
CASSQGRTEAFF,TRBV3-1,TRBJ1-1
CASSLGGRGYF,TRBV28,TRBJ1-3
CACPRPGANVLTF,TRBV30,TRBJ2-6
CASSSEQGAIVNQPQHF,TRBV6-5,TRBJ1-5
CASNYPPGQGNNSPLHF,TRBV28,TRBJ1-6
CSARDFWTGGKNIQYF,TRBV20-1,TRBJ2-4
CAGSREAGSLSGNTIYF,TRBV5-1,TRBJ1-3
CASSLVTGVTEAFF,TRBV5-6,TRBJ1-1
CASSEWTNTEAFF,TRBV6-1,TRBJ1-1
CAWSGQRFGEQYF,TRBV30,TRBJ2-7
CASSPRQGDYEQYF,TRBV18,TRBJ2-7
CASSQDRGSNYGYTF,TRBV4-1,TRBJ1-2
CASGQDPGGYTF,TRBV2,TRBJ1-2
CSAFTSYNSPLHF,TRBV29-1,TRBJ1-6
CASSEGSGYNQPQHF,TRBV2,TRBJ1-5
CASSLQLDYGYTF,TRBV7-9,TRBJ1-2
CATSDPRDPTYEQYF,TRBV24-1,TRBJ2-7
CASTSQGSYGYTF,TRBV6-5,TRBJ1-2
CASSGERTGQETQYF,TRBV25-1,TRBJ2-5
CASSTIGGTYEQYF,TRBV4-1,TRBJ2-7
CSLTPGTSCCEQYF,TRBV29-1,TRBJ2-7
CASSRPGTGVTGELFF,TRBV6-1,TRBJ2-2
CASRQGNGYQQAFF,TRBV6-2/TRBV6-3,TRBJ1-1
CAISELQGLSSGANVLTF,TRBV10-3,TRBJ2-6
CASSEAGRGHYNEQFF,TRBV2,TRBJ2-1
CASSSGQGYGYTF,TRBV12-3/TRBV12-4,TRBJ1-2
CASSHPGGNQPQHF,TRBV27,TRBJ1-5
CASSSKSSGNTIYF,TRBV28,TRBJ1-3
CAWTGTGLSYEQYF,TRBV30,TRBJ2-7
CASSLTASMNTEAFF,TRBV5-1,TRBJ1-1
CASSYGREGYTF,TRBV12-3/TRBV12-4,TRBJ1-2
CSAGQGHYGYTF,TRBV20-1,TRBJ1-2
CASSLAGGPREQYF,TRBV7-2,TRBJ2-7
CASSEGRVRETQYF,TRBV6-1,TRBJ2-5
CSVGDKTYEQYF,TRBV29-1,TRBJ2-7
CASSGSGRSNEQYF,TRBV13,TRBJ2-7
CSANIIRRGMVNTEAFF,TRBV20-1,TRBJ1-1
CTSTPMWPSGGATGELFF,TRBV12-3/TRBV12-4,TRBJ2-2
CASSYRPGGSYEQYF,TRBV6-2/TRBV6-3,TRBJ2-7
CASSQTRTNTGELFF,TRBV6-1,TRBJ2-2
CASGSWRYGYTF,TRBV12-5,TRBJ1-2
CASSIVGQTYEQYF,TRBV19,TRBJ2-7
CASSASPGSYNEQFF,TRBV6-1,TRBJ2-1
CASSDDEHSYGQYF,TRBV6-1,TRBJ2-7
CASKQGAGELFF,TRBV6-1,TRBJ2-2
CASQKEGPGGYTF,TRBV6-1,TRBJ1-2
CSAFDPYGYTF,TRBV20-1,TRBJ1-2
CASSFDRTFNTEAFF,TRBV28,TRBJ1-1
CASSYQSTGHYGYTF,TRBV6-5,TRBJ1-2